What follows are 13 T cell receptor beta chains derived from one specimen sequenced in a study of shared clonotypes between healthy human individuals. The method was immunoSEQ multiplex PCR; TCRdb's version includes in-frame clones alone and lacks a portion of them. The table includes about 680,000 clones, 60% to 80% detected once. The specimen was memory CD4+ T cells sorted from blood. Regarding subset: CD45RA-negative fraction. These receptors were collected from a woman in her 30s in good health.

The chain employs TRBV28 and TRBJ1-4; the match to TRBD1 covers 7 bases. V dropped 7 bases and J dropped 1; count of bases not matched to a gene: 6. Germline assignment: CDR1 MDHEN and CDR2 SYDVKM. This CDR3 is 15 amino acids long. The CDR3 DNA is TGTGCCAGCACCGCCTGGACAGGAACTAATGAAAAACTGTTTTTT. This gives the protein CASTAWTGTNEKLFF.

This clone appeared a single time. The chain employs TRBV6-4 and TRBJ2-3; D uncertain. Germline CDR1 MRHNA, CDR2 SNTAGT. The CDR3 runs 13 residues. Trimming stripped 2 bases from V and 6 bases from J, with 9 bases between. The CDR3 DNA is TGTGCCAGCAGTGACCAAGGATCTGATACGCAGTATTTT. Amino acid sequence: CASSDQGSDTQYF.

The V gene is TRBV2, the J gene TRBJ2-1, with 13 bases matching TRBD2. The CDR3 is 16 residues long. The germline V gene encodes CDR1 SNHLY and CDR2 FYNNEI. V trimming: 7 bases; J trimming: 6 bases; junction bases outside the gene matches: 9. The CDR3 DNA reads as TGTGCCAGCAAGGGACTAGCGGGATTTGAAGTCAATGAGCAGTTCTTC. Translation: CASKGLAGFEVNEQFF. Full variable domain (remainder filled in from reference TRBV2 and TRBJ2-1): EPEVTQTPSHQVTQMGQEVILRCVPISNHLYFYWYRQILGQKVEFLVSFYNNEISEKSEIFDDQFSVERPDGSNFTLKIRSTKLEDSAMYFCASKGLAGFEVNEQFFGPGTRLTVL.

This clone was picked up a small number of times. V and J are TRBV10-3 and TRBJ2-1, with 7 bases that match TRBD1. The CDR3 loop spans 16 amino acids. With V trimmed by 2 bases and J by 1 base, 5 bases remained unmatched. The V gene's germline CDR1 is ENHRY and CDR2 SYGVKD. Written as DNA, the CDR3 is TGTGCCATCAGTGAGCTGGCAGGGGGATCCTACAATGAGCAGTTCTTC. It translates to CAISELAGGSYNEQFF.

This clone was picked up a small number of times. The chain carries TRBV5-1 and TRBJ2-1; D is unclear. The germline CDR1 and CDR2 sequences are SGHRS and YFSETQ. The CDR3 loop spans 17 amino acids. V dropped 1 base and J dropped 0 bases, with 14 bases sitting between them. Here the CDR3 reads CASSLKWSTSSYNEQFF. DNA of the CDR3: TGCGCCAGCAGCTTGAAGTGGAGTACGAGCTCCTACAATGAGCAGTTCTTC.

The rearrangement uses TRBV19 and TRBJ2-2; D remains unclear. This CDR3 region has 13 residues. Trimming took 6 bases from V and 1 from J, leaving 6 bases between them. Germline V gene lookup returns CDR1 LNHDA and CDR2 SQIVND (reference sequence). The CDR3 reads CASSYQNTGELFF. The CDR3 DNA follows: TGTGCCAGTAGCTATCAGAACACCGGGGAGCTGTTTTTT.

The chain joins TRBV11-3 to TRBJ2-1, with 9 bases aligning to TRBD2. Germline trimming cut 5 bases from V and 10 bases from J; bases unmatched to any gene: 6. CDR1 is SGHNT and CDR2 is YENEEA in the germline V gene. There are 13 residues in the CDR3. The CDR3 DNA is TGTGCCAGCAGCCCGACTAGCGGCCGAGAGCAGTTCTTC. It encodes CASSPTSGREQFF.

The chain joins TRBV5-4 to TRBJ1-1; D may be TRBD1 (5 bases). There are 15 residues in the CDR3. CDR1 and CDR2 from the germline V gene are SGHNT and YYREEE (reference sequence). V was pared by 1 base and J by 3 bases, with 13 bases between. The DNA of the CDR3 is TGTGCCAGCAGCTTGTCCGGGGCCATGGACACTGAAGCTTTCTTT. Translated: CASSLSGAMDTEAFF.

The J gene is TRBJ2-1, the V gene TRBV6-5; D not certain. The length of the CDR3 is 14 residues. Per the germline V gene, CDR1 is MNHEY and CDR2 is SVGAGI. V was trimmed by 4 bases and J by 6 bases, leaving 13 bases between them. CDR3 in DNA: TGTGCCAGCAGTTCGCTGGGGTTTGGCAATGAGCAGTTCTTC. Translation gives CASSSLGFGNEQFF.

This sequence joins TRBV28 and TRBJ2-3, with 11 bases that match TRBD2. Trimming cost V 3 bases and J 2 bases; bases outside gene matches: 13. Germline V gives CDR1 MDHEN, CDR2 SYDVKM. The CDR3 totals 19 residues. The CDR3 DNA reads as TGTGCCAGCAGTTTTTCGATCACTAGCGGGAGAGAAATCACAGATACGCAGTATTTT. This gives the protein CASSFSITSGREITDTQYF.

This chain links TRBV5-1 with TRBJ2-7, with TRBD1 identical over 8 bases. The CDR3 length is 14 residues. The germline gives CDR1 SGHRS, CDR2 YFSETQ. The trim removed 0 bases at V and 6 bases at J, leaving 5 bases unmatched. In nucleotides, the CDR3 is TGCGCCAGCAGCTTGGCGGACAGGGTCTCCGAGCAGTACTTC. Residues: CASSLADRVSEQYF.

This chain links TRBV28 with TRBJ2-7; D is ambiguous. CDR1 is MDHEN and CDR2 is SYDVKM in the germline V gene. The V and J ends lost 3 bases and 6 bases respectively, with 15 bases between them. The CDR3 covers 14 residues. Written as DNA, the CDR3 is TGTGCCAGCAGTTTTAATACTCGCGGCCCCGAGCAGTACTTC. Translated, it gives CASSFNTRGPEQYF.

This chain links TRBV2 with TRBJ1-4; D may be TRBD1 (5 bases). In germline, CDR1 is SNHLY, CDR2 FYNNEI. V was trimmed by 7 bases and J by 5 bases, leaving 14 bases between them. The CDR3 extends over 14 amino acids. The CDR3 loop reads CASTKTDQNEKLFF. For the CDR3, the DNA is TGTGCCAGCACCAAGACAGACCAAAATGAAAAACTGTTTTTT.